This entry concerns a single T cell receptor beta chain. What it recognizes is unknown. CDR3 length equals 14 residues. V dropped 6 bases and J dropped 3 bases, with 12 bases sitting between them. The germline gives CDR1 MNHEY, CDR2 SVGAGI. This record comes from a study of CD8 T cells in Susac syndrome. Overall study findings and caveats: The study's TCR sequencing and HLA analysis drew on a certain number of individuals. That number was acknowledged as relatively small.

When the RNA was reverse transcribed, random hexamers were used with an input of about 0.5 to 1 ug. immunoSEQ multiplex PCR amplified TCR beta CDR3 across 54 Vbeta, 13 Jbeta. One entry per CDR3 protein results from TCRdb running MiXCR on the immunoSEQ multiplex PCR reads. The sample has roughly 400,000 distinct CDR3 sequences, approximately 85% seen once. The material sequenced was CD8+ T cells from PBMCs. This sequence originates from a human donor with multiple sclerosis. J is TRBJ2-1 and V is TRBV6-5; D is perhaps TRBD2 (6 bases). The CDR3 is CASSVGSLYNEQFF. CDR3 nucleotide sequence: TGTGCCAGCAGCGTCGGGAGTCTCTACAATGAGCAGTTCTTC.